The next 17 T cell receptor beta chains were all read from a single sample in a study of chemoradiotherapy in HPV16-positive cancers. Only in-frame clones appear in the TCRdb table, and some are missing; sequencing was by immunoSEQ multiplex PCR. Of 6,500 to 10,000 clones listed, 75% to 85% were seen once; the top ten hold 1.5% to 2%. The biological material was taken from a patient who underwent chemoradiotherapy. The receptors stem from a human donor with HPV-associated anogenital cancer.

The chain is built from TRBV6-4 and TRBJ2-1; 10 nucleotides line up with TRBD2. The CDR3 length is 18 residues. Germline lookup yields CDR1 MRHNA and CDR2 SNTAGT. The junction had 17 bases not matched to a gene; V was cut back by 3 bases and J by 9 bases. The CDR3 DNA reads TGTGCCAGCAGTGAAGGGGCTAGCGGGGGAATCGCCAGATTTGAGCAGTTCTTC. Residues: CASSEGASGGIARFEQFF.

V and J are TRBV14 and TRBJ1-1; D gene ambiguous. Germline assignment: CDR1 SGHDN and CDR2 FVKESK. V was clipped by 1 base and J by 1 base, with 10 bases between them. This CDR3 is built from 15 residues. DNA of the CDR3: TGTGCCAGCAGCCAAGGAGGATCCTGGAACACTGAAGCTTTCTTT. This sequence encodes CASSQGGSWNTEAFF.

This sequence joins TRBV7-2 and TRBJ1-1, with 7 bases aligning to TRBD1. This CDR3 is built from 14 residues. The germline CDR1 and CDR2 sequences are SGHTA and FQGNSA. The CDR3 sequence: CAFHRGSTNTEAFF. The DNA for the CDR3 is TGTGCTTTTCACAGGGGATCTACGAACACTGAAGCTTTCTTT.

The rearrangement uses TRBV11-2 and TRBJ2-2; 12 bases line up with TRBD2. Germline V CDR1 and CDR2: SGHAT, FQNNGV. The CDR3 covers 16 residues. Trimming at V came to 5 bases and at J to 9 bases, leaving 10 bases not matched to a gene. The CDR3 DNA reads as TGTGCCAGCAGCCCGCTAGCGGGGGGGTCAAGCCGGGAGCTGTTTTTT. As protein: CASSPLAGGSSRELFF. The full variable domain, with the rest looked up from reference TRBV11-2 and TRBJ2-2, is EAGVAQSPRYKIIEKRQSVAFWCNPISGHATLYWYQQILGQGPKLLIQFQNNGVVDDSQLPKDRFSAERLKGVDSTLKIQPAKLEDSAVYLCASSPLAGGSSRELFFGEGSRLTVL.

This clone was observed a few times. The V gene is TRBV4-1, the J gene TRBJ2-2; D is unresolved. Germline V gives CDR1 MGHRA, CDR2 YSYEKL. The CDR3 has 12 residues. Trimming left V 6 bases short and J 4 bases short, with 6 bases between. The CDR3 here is CASSRATGELFF. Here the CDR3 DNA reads TGCGCCAGCAGTAGGGCCACCGGGGAGCTGTTTTTT.

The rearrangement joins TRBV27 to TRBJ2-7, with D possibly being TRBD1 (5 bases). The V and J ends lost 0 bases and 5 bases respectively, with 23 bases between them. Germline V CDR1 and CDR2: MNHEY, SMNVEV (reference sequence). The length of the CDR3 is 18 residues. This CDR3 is CASSLSSGPLCLPDEQYF. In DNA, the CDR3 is TGTGCCAGCAGTTTATCGTCAGGGCCTCTCTGCCTACCTGACGAGCAGTACTTC.

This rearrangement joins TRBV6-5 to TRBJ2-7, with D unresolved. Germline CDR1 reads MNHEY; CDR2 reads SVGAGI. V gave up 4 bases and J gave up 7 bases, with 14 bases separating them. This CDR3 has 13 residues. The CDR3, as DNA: TGTGCCAGCAGTTTCGGCCTCCTTGGGGAGCAGTACTTC. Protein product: CASSFGLLGEQYF.

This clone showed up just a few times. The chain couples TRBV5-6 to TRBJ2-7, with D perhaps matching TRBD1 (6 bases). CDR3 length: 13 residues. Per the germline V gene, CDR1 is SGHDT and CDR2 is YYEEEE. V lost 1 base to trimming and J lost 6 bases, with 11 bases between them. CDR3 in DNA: TGTGCCAGCAGCTTGTCAGGGGTGGCCGAGCAGTACTTC. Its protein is CASSLSGVAEQYF.

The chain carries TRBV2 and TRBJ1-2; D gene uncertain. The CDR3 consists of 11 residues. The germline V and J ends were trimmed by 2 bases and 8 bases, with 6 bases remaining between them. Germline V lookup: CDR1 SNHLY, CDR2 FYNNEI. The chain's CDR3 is CASSEIRGYTF. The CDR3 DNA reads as TGTGCCAGCAGTGAAATCAGGGGCTACACCTTC.

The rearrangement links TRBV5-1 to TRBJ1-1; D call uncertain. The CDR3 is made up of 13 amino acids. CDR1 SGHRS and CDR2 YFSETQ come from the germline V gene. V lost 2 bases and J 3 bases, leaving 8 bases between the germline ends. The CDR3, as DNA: TGCGCCAGCAGCTTTTGGGGAGACACTGAAGCTTTCTTT. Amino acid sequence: CASSFWGDTEAFF.

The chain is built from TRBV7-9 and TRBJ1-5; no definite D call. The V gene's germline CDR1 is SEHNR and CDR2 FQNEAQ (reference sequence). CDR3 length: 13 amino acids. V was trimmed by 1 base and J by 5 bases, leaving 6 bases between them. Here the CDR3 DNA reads TGTGCCAGCAGCTTAGGATACGATCAGCCCCAGCATTTT. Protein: CASSLGYDQPQHF.

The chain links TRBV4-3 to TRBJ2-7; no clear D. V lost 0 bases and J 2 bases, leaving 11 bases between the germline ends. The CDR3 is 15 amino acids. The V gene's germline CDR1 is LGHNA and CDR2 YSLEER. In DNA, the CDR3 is TGCGCCAGCAGCCAAGAACACCACAGTGCCTACGAGCAGTACTTC. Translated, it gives CASSQEHHSAYEQYF.

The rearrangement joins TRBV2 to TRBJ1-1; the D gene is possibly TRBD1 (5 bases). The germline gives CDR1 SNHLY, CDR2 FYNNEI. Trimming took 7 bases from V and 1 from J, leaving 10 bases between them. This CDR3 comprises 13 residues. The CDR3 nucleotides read TGTGCCAGCATCTCCAGGGCGAACACTGAAGCTTTCTTT. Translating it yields CASISRANTEAFF.

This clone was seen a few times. CDR3 nucleotides: TGCGCCAGCAGCTTGGGACTAGGGGAGACCCAGTACTTC. This encodes CASSLGLGETQYF. J is TRBJ2-5 and V is TRBV5-1, with a weak D call TRBD2 (6 bases). The germline gives CDR1 SGHRS, CDR2 YFSETQ. V shed 0 bases and J shed 5 bases, with 8 bases lying between them. The CDR3 extends over 13 amino acids.

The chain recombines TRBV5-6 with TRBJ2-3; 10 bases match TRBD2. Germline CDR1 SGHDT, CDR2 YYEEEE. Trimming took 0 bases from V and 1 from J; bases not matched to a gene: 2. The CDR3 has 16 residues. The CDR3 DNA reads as TGTGCCAGCAGCTTGGCCGGGACTAGCGGCACAGATACGCAGTATTTT. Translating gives CASSLAGTSGTDTQYF.

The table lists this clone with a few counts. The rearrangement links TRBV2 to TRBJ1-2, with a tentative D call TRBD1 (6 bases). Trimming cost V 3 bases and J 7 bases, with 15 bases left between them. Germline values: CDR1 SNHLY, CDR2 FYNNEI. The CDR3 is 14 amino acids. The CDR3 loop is CASSENRGPGGYTF. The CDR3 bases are TGTGCCAGCAGTGAGAATCGGGGGCCTGGTGGCTACACCTTC.

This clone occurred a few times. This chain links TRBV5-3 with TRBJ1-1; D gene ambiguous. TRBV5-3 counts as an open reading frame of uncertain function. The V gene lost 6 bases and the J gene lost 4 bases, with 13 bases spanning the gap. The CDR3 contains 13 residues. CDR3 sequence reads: CARNQIGSTEAFF. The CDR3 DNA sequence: TGTGCCAGAAACCAAATTGGTAGCACTGAAGCTTTCTTT.